This entry lists 25 T cell receptor beta chains sequenced from one sample in a study of T cell changes during pregnancy in multiple sclerosis. Method: immunoSEQ multiplex PCR; TCRdb's copy keeps in-frame clones and lacks some. The table lists some 74,000 clones, around nine tenths of them singletons, with 3.7% in the top ten. Sequencing was performed on peripheral blood, taken after pregnancy. These receptors were taken from a female donor in good health, enrolled as a control in a pregnancy study.

This rearrangement joins TRBV28 to TRBJ2-1; 8 bases align to TRBD1. This CDR3 is 14 amino acids long. J gave up 8 bases and V 2 bases, and 5 bases lay outside the gene matches. Germline V gene lookup returns CDR1 MDHEN and CDR2 SYDVKM. DNA for the CDR3: TGTGCCAGCAGTTTACAGGCAGGGGGCTATGAGCAGTTCTTC. Protein product: CASSLQAGGYEQFF.

This clone was detected only a few times. The chain employs TRBV2 and TRBJ2-6, with D possibly matching TRBD1 (5 bases). Germline V gives CDR1 SNHLY, CDR2 FYNNEI. The CDR3 extends over 13 amino acids. Between the trimmed V and J ends, which lost 6 bases and 4 bases, there was a span of 7 bases. The CDR3 sequence is CASRGVGANVLTF. CDR3 nucleotides: TGTGCCAGCAGAGGGGTCGGGGCCAACGTCCTGACTTTC.

The V and J genes are TRBV7-2 and TRBJ1-3; 9 nucleotides agree with TRBD1. Germline V gives CDR1 SGHTA, CDR2 FQGNSA. The CDR3 contains 18 residues. The V segment lost 6 bases and the J segment 0 bases; nucleotides outside the gene matches: 12. The CDR3 is CASRRGGTGRRSGNTIYF. DNA of the CDR3: TGTGCCAGCAGAAGGGGGGGGACAGGGAGACGCTCTGGAAACACCATATATTTT.

The chain carries TRBV5-1 and TRBJ1-1; 8 nucleotides line up with TRBD1. This CDR3 region has 13 residues. Trimming removed 4 bases from V and 5 bases from J; junction bases left unmatched: 4. Germline assignment: CDR1 SGHRS and CDR2 YFSETQ. DNA of the CDR3: TGCGCCAGCAGCGGACAGGGCGGGACTGAAGCTTTCTTT. It specifies CASSGQGGTEAFF.

V is TRBV11-2 and J is TRBJ2-7, with 7 bases identical to TRBD2. This CDR3 is built from 12 residues. With 5 bases clipped from V and 6 bases from J, the junction kept 4 bases outside the gene matches. The germline V gene has CDR1 SGHAT and CDR2 FQNNGV. CDR3 amino acids: CASSREESEQYF. CDR3 nucleotides: TGTGCCAGCAGCCGGGAGGAGAGCGAGCAGTACTTC.

This rearrangement joins TRBV16 to TRBJ2-7; 8 bases match TRBD1. V lost 0 bases and J lost 4; bases outside the gene matches: 5. The CDR3 has 15 residues. Germline CDR1 KGHSY, CDR2 FQNENV. CDR3 DNA sequence: TGTGCCAGCAGCCAATCGTACACAGGGGGGTACGAGCAGTACTTC. It yields the protein CASSQSYTGGYEQYF.

V and J are TRBV5-1 and TRBJ1-2, with D possibly TRBD1 on 6 matching bases. V lost 4 bases to trimming and J lost 6 bases, with 19 bases between them. Germline V lookup: CDR1 SGHRS, CDR2 YFSETQ. The CDR3 is made up of 15 amino acids. The CDR3: CASSPQGGRGNGYTF. The DNA of the CDR3 is TGCGCCAGCAGCCCGCAGGGCGGGAGGGGGAATGGCTACACCTTC.

The chain employs TRBV7-6 and TRBJ1-5, with a weak D call TRBD1 (6 bases). V lost 4 bases and J 2 bases, leaving 15 bases between the germline ends. Germline values: CDR1 SGHVS, CDR2 FNYEAQ. The CDR3 totals 16 residues. For the CDR3, the DNA is TGTGCCAGCAGCTCAGGAACAGGGCTCGGCAATCAGCCCCAGCATTTT. Translating gives CASSSGTGLGNQPQHF.

The chain couples TRBV19 to TRBJ2-6; TRBD1 matches 10 bases. V was pared by 6 bases and J by 2 bases, with 4 bases of the junction left unmatched. The CDR3 covers 16 residues. The germline V gene has CDR1 LNHDA and CDR2 SQIVND (reference sequence). CDR3 nucleotide sequence: TGTGCCAGTAGCGGGACAGGGGAGGCTGGGGCCAACGTCCTGACTTTC. Encoded protein: CASSGTGEAGANVLTF. Filled out from reference TRBV19 and TRBJ2-6, the complete variable domain reads DGGITQSPKYLFRKEGQNVTLSCEQNLNHDAMYWYRQDPGQGLRLIYYSQIVNDFQKGDIAEGYSVSREKKESFPLTVTSAQKNPTAFYLCASSGTGEAGANVLTFGAGSRLTVL.

This sequence joins TRBV5-4 and TRBJ2-5, with 7 nucleotides matching TRBD2. V lost 5 bases and J lost 3; bases outside the gene matches: 10. The CDR3 extends over 15 amino acids. The germline gives CDR1 SGHNT, CDR2 YYREEE (reference sequence). As DNA, the CDR3 is TGTGCCAGCAGTTCGTCCGGGACTACTGAAGAGACCCAGTACTTC. Protein: CASSSSGTTEETQYF.

The rearrangement uses TRBV5-1 and TRBJ2-1; D is perhaps TRBD2 (6 bases). Germline V CDR1 and CDR2: SGHRS, YFSETQ. The CDR3 contains 12 residues. Trimming stripped 0 bases from V and 9 bases from J, with 7 bases between. The CDR3 bases are TGCGCCAGCAGCTTGGCCGGGAGTGAGCAGTTCTTC. It yields the protein CASSLAGSEQFF. The whole variable domain, remainder taken from reference TRBV5-1 and TRBJ2-1, is KAGVTQTPRYLIKTRGQQVTLSCSPISGHRSVSWYQQTPGQGLQFLFEYFSETQRNKGNFPGRFSGRQFSNSRSEMNVSTLELGDSALYLCASSLAGSEQFFGPGTRLTVL.

V and J are TRBV28 and TRBJ1-1; D remains ambiguous. Germline V gene lookup returns CDR1 MDHEN and CDR2 SYDVKM. Trimming took 5 bases from V and 11 from J, leaving 12 bases between them. The CDR3 loop spans 11 amino acids. The CDR3 DNA reads TGTGCCAGCAGTCAATACAGAGGGGCTTTCTTT. This gives the protein CASSQYRGAFF.

The rearrangement joins TRBV25-1 to TRBJ1-1; D uncertain. The CDR3 sequence is 11 residues long. V lost 2 bases, J lost 9 bases, and 7 bases lay in between. Germline CDR1 MGHDK, CDR2 SYGVNS. CDR3 loop: CASSEGLQAFF. In DNA, the CDR3 is TGTGCCAGCAGTGAAGGGCTGCAAGCTTTCTTT.

The chain carries TRBV9 and TRBJ2-5, with no clear D. Germline V gives CDR1 SGDLS, CDR2 YYNGEE. The CDR3 is 15 residues long. Trimming left V 0 bases short and J 7 bases short, with 16 bases between. The CDR3 DNA is TGTGCCAGCAGCGTAGGATCCCAGGCTTCGGTGACCCAGTACTTC. Translating it yields CASSVGSQASVTQYF. Full variable domain (remainder filled in from reference TRBV9 and TRBJ2-5): DSGVTQTPKHLITATGQRVTLRCSPRSGDLSVYWYQQSLDQGLQFLIQYYNGEERAKGNILERFSAQQFPDLHSELNLSSLELGDSALYFCASSVGSQASVTQYFGPGTRLLVL.

V is TRBV20-1 and J is TRBJ2-3; D remains ambiguous. V was clipped by 6 bases and J by 6 bases, with 10 bases between them. Germline CDR1 reads DFQATT; CDR2 reads SNEGSKA (reference sequence). This CDR3 contains 11 residues. In nucleotides, the CDR3 is TGCAGTGCCTCTCTAGAGGATACGCAGTATTTT. Amino acid sequence: CSASLEDTQYF.

This chain connects TRBV18 to TRBJ2-5; a weak D match, TRBD1 (5 bases). Per germline, CDR1 KGHSH and CDR2 LQKENI. CDR3 size: 14 residues. Trimming stripped 2 bases from V and 2 bases from J, with 9 bases between. CDR3 amino acids: CASSPSSGQETQYF. CDR3 in DNA: TGTGCCAGCTCACCATCGTCAGGGCAAGAGACCCAGTACTTC. The complete variable domain, with remaining parts taken from reference TRBV18 and TRBJ2-5, reads NAGVMQNPRHLVRRRGQEARLRCSPMKGHSHVYWYRQLPEEGLKFMVYLQKENIIDESGMPKERFSAEFPKEGPSILRIQQVVRGDSAAYFCASSPSSGQETQYFGPGTRLLVL.

This chain joins TRBV2 and TRBJ2-2; TRBD1 agrees at 7 bases. Germline V CDR1 and CDR2: SNHLY, FYNNEI. CDR3 length: 14 residues. V lost 6 bases, J lost 1 base, and 2 bases stayed unmatched. CDR3 amino acids: CASSRQGNTGELFF. CDR3 coding DNA: TGTGCCAGCAGCCGACAGGGGAACACCGGGGAGCTGTTTTTT.

The V call is TRBV7-2, the J call TRBJ2-7, with 7 bases that match TRBD1. The junction had 10 bases not matched to a gene; V was cut back by 5 bases and J by 0 bases. The CDR3 sequence is 16 residues long. CDR1 is SGHTA and CDR2 is FQGNSA in the germline V gene. CDR3 residues: CASSPQTGLGSYEQYF. CDR3 DNA: TGTGCCAGCAGCCCGCAGACAGGGTTGGGCTCCTACGAGCAGTACTTC.

This chain uses TRBV27 with TRBJ1-5, with 9 bases aligning to TRBD1. The CDR3 sequence is 16 residues long. V lost 3 bases, J lost 0 bases, and 3 bases stayed unmatched. The germline V gene encodes CDR1 MNHEY and CDR2 SMNVEV (reference sequence). CDR3 nucleotides: TGTGCCAGCAGTTTGGGGGGACAGGGTAGCAATCAGCCCCAGCATTTT. This codes for CASSLGGQGSNQPQHF.

The chain links TRBV28 to TRBJ1-5, with D possibly TRBD1 on 6 matching bases. The CDR3 runs 15 residues. The V gene's germline CDR1 is MDHEN and CDR2 SYDVKM. V was cut by 5 bases and J by 4 bases, with 15 bases left in between. The CDR3 reads CASSAAGTNNQPQHF. DNA for the CDR3: TGTGCCAGCAGTGCCGCCGGGACAAATAATCAGCCCCAGCATTTT. Full variable domain (remainder filled in from reference TRBV28 and TRBJ1-5): DVKVTQSSRYLVKRTGEKVFLECVQDMDHENMFWYRQDPGLGLRLIYFSYDVKMKEKGDIPEGYSVSREKKERFSLILESASTNQTSMYLCASSAAGTNNQPQHFGDGTRLSIL.

The gene calls are TRBV6-1 and TRBJ2-1; 13 bases match TRBD2. Losses at the gene ends were 7 bases for V and 7 bases for J; bases not matched to a gene: 7. The CDR3 runs 15 residues. The germline gives CDR1 MNHNS, CDR2 SASEGT. Here the CDR3 reads CASNPTSGGVNEQFF. DNA for the CDR3: TGTGCCAGCAACCCAACTAGCGGGGGGGTAAATGAGCAGTTCTTC.

The rearrangement uses TRBV28 and TRBJ1-2; TRBD1 aligns across 8 bases. Trimming cost V 2 bases and J 5 bases; bases outside gene matches: 13. The CDR3 is made up of 17 amino acids. The germline gives CDR1 MDHEN, CDR2 SYDVKM. CDR3 sequence reads: CASSLGQGATGPYGYTF. CDR3 sequence (DNA): TGTGCCAGCAGTTTAGGGCAGGGGGCGACGGGCCCTTATGGCTACACCTTC.

The table lists this clone with a count of one. The V call is TRBV5-6, the J call TRBJ2-1, with 16 bases matching TRBD2. The V and J ends lost 4 bases and 9 bases, in that order; junction bases with no gene match: 4. CDR1 is SGHDT and CDR2 is YYEEEE in the germline V gene. CDR3 length: 15 amino acids. The CDR3 loop is CASSPGLAGGREQFF. In nucleotides, the CDR3 is TGTGCCAGCAGCCCGGGACTAGCGGGGGGGCGTGAGCAGTTCTTC.

V usage is TRBV9 and J usage is TRBJ2-7; D not resolved. Trimming pared 0 bases from V and 0 bases from J, leaving 7 bases between. Germline CDR1 is SGDLS and CDR2 is YYNGEE. The CDR3 covers 14 residues. CDR3 region: CASSVDPVSYEQYF. In nucleotides, the CDR3 is TGTGCCAGCAGCGTAGATCCAGTCTCCTACGAGCAGTACTTC.

The chain joins TRBV7-2 to TRBJ2-5; D not resolved. The CDR3 covers 13 residues. V was shortened by 2 bases and J by 4 bases, with 8 bases between the two germline ends. In germline, CDR1 is SGHTA, CDR2 FQGNSA. The CDR3 protein is CASSLRLRETQYF. Written as DNA, the CDR3 is TGTGCCAGCAGCTTAAGACTCCGAGAGACCCAGTACTTC. Together with reference TRBV7-2 and TRBJ2-5, the CDR3 gives the full variable domain: GAGVSQSPSNKVTEKGKDVELRCDPISGHTALYWYRQSLGQGLEFLIYFQGNSAPDKSGLPSDRFSAERTGGSVSTLTIQRTQQEDSAVYLCASSLRLRETQYFGPGTRLLVL.